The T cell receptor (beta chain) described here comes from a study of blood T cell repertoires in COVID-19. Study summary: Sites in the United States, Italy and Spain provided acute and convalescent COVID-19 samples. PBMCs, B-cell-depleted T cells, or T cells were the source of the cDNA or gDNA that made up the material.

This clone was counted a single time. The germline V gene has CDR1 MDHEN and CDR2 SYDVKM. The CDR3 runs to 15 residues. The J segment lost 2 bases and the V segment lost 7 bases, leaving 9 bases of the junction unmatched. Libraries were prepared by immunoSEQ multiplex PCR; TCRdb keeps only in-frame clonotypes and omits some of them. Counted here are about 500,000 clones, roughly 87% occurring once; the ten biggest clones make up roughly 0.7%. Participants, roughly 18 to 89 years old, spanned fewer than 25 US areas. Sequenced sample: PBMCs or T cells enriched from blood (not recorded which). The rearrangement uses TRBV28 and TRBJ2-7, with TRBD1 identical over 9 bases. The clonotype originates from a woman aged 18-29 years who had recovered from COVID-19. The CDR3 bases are TGTGCCAGCACCCTACAGGGGGCGGACGCCTACGAGCAGTACTTC. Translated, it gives CASTLQGADAYEQYF. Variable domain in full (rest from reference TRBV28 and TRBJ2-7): DVKVTQSSRYLVKRTGEKVFLECVQDMDHENMFWYRQDPGLGLRLIYFSYDVKMKEKGDIPEGYSVSREKKERFSLILESASTNQTSMYLCASTLQGADAYEQYFGPGTRLTVT.